This T cell receptor (beta chain) was recorded in a study of metastatic and nonmetastatic thyroid tumors. As for the study in general: Thyroid patients, malignant and benign, had repertoires compared across blood and tumor or nodule tissue.

Per germline, CDR1 MNHEY and CDR2 SVGAGI. V lost 2 bases, J lost 4 bases, and 11 bases lay in between. This CDR3 contains 14 residues. This clone was detected ten times or more. Per the study methods: To classify distant metastasis in papillary thyroid cancer, a model was built from CDR3 differences across clinicopathological groups. Through MiXCR, TCRdb re-clonotyped the PCR reads. TCRdb, rather than the study authors, made the V and J calls. The sample yields 15,000 to 20,000 clones, around 33% seen once. Prior to thyroid surgery, none of the patients had received any treatment. The sample comprised tumor tissue. This receptor was identified in a male donor with papillary thyroid cancer or a benign thyroid nodule (not recorded which). Some clones in this sample may be carry-over from other donors' samples. V and J are TRBV6-5 and TRBJ1-1, with D perhaps matching TRBD1 (6 bases). The CDR3 DNA reads as TGTGCCAGCAGTTACCGGGGGCCCCTCACTGAAGCTTTCTTT. Translated: CASSYRGPLTEAFF.